This TCR beta chain came from a study of T-cell memory formation after mild COVID-19. V was shortened by 6 bases and J by 5 bases, with 13 bases between the two germline ends. The CDR3 runs to 13 residues. Germline V gene lookup returns CDR1 DFQATT and CDR2 SNEGSKA (reference sequence). 5'RACE, which relied on constant-segment primers, yielded TCR alpha and TCR beta cDNA libraries carrying sample barcodes and UMIs. Each CDR3 protein is one row after TCRdb ran MiXCR on the 5' RACE reads. This sample has fewer than 700,000 distinct CDR3 sequences; 20% to 25% occur once, and the top ten carry approximately 8.4%.

The V and J genes are TRBV20-1 and TRBJ1-4; D is perhaps TRBD1 (5 bases). Sequenced input: PBMCs or a T cell subset sorted from them (not recorded which). This clonotype originated in an adult woman who had mild COVID-19 (a few samples of this study predate the infection). Cell type and time point are not known. CDR3 loop: CSAEGLGNEKLFF. DNA for the CDR3: TGCAGTGCAGAGGGACTGGGAAATGAAAAACTGTTTTTT.